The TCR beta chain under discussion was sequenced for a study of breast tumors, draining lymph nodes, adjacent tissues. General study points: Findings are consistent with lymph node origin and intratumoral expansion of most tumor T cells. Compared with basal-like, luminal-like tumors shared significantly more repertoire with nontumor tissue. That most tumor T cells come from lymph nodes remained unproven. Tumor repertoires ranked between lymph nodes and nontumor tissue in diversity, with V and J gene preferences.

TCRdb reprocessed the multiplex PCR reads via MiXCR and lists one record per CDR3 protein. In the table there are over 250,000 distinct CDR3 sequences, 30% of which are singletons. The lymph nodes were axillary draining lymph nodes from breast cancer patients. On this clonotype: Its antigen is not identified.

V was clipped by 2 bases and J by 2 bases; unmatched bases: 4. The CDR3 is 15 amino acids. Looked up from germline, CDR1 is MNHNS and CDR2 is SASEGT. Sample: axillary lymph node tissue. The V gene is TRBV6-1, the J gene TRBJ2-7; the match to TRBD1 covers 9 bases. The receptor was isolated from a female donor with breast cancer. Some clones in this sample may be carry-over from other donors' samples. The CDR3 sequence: CASSEPGTGPYEQYF. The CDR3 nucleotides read TGTGCCAGCAGTGAACCCGGGACAGGGCCCTACGAGCAGTACTTC.